A single T cell receptor (beta chain) is shown here with its context. V gave up 8 bases and J gave up 4 bases, with 23 bases separating them. The germline CDR1 and CDR2 sequences are GTSNPN and SVGIG (reference sequence). The CDR3 has 16 residues. The entry originates in a study of blood T cell repertoires in COVID-19. Study at large: From the United States, Italy and Spain came samples of acute and convalescent COVID-19. PBMCs, B-cell-depleted T cells, or T cells provided the cDNA or gDNA that made up the material.

Original processing methods: Nucleated cell number was recorded as an estimate derived from reference gene primer amplification. This table comes from immunoSEQ multiplex PCR, and its TCRdb copy is limited to in-frame clones, with some not included. The V and J calls and clone size come from that table; D and trimming were worked out from the DNA. Of 240,000 or so clones listed, around 83% were seen once; the top ten hold 12%. The specimen was peripheral blood. The chain couples TRBV30 to TRBJ2-2; D may be TRBD1 (7 bases). The sequence was obtained from a woman aged 55-70 years with active or convalescent COVID-19. The CDR3 here is CAGRNDRVGGTGELFF. CDR3 DNA: TGTGCCGGACGTAATGACAGGGTGGGAGGCACCGGGGAGCTGTTTTTT.